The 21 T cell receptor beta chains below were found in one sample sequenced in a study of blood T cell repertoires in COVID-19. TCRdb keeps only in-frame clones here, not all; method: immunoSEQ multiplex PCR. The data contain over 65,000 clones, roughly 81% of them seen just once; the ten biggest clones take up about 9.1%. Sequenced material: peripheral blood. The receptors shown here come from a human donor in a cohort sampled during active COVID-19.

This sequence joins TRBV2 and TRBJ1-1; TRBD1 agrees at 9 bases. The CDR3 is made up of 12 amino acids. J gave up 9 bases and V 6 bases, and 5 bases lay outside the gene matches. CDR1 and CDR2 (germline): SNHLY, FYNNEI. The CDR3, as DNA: TGTGCCAGCAGCTCCGGGACAGGGAAAGCTTTCTTT. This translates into CASSSGTGKAFF.

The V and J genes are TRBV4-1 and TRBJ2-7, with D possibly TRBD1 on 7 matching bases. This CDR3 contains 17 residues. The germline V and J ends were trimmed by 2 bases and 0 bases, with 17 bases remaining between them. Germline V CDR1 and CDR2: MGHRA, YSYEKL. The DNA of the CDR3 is TGCGCCAGCAGCCAAAAGGAGCGGCGGGACAGCTCCTACGAGCAGTACTTC. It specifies CASSQKERRDSSYEQYF.

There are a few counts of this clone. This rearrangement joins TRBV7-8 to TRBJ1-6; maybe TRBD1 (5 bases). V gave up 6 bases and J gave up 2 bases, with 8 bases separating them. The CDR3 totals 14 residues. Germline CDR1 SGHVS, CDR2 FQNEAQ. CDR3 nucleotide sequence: TGTGCCAGCAGTCTGGACACCTATAATTCACCCCTCCACTTT. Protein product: CASSLDTYNSPLHF.

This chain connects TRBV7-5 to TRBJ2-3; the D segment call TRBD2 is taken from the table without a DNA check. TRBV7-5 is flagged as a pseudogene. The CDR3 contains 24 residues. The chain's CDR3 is CARSLRSGELAGRAMVSHTDTQYF. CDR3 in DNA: TGTGCCAGAAGCTTAAGGTCCGGCGAGCTAGCGGGGCGGGCAATGGTATCCCACACAGATACGCAGTATTTT.

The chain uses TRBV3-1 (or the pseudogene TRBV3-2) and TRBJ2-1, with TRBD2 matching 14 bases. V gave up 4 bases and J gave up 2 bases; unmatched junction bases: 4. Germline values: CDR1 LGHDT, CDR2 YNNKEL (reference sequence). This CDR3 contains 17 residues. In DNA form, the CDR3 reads TGTGCCAGCAGCCCGACTAGCGGGAGGGGGGCCTACAATGAGCAGTTCTTC. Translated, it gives CASSPTSGRGAYNEQFF.

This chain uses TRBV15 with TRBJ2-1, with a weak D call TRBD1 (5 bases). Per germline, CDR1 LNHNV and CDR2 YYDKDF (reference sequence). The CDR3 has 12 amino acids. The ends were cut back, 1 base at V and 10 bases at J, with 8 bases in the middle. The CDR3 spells CATSRVPGEQFF. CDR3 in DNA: TGTGCCACCAGCAGAGTCCCAGGGGAGCAGTTCTTC.

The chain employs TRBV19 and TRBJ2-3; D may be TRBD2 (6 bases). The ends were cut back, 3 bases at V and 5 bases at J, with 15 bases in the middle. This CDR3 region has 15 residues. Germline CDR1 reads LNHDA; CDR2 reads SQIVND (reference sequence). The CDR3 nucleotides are TGTGCCAGTAGTATTACAGAGGGGCGGGGAGATACGCAGTATTTT. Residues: CASSITEGRGDTQYF. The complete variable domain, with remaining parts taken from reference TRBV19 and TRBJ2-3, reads DGGITQSPKYLFRKEGQNVTLSCEQNLNHDAMYWYRQDPGQGLRLIYYSQIVNDFQKGDIAEGYSVSREKKESFPLTVTSAQKNPTAFYLCASSITEGRGDTQYFGPGTRLTVL.

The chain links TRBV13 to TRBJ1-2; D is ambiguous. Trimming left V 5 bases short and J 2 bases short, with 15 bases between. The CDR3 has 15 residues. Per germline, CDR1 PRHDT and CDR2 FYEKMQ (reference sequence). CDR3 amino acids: CASSPRREGNYGYTF. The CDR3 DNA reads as TGTGCCAGCAGCCCCCGGCGGGAGGGCAACTATGGCTACACCTTC.

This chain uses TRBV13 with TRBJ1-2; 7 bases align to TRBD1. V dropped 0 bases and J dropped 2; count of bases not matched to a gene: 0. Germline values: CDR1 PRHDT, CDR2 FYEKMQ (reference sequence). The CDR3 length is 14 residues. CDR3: CASSLGTGNYGYTF. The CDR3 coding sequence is TGTGCCAGCAGCTTAGGGACAGGGAACTATGGCTACACCTTC.

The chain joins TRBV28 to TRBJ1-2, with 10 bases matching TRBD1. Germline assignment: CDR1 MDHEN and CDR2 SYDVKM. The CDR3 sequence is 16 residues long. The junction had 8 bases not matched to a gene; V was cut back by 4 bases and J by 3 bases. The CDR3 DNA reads TGTGCCAGCAGTTCCCCCCGGGACAGGGGTTACTATGGCTACACCTTC. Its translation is CASSSPRDRGYYGYTF.

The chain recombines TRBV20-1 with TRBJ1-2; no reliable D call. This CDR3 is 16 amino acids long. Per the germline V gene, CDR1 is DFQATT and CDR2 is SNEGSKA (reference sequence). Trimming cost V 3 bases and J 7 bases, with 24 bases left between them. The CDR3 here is CSASPWTNSQRGGYTF. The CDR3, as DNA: TGCAGTGCTAGTCCCTGGACCAACAGTCAACGGGGTGGCTACACCTTC.

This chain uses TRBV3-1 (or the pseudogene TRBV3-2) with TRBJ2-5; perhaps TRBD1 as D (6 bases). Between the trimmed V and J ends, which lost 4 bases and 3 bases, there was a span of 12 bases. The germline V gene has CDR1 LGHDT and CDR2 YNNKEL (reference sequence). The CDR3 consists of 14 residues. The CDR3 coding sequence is TGTGCCAGCAGCCTTCCGACAGGAGAAGAGACCCAGTACTTC. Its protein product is CASSLPTGEETQYF.

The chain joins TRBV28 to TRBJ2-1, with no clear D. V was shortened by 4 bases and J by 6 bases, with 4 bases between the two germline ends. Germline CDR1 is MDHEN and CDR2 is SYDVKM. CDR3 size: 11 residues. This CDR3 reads CASSSLNEQFF. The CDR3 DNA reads TGTGCCAGCAGTTCTCTCAATGAGCAGTTCTTC.

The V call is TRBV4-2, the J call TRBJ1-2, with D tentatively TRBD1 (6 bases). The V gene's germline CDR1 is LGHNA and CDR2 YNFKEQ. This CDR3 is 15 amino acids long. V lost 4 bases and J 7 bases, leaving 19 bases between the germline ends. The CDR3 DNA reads TGTGCCAGCAGCCCTAATGGTTGGGGGCTCTCTGGCTACACCTTC. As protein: CASSPNGWGLSGYTF.

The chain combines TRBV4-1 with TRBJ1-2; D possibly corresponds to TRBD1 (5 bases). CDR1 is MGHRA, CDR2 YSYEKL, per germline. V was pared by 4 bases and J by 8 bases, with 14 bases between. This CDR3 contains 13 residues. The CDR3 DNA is TGCGCCAGCAGCCGCAGGGACTTGGGAGGCTACACCTTC. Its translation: CASSRRDLGGYTF.

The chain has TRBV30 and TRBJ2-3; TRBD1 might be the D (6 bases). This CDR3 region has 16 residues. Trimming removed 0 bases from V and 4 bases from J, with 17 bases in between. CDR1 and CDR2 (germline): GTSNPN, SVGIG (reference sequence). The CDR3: CAWSVGTKGRADTQYF. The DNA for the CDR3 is TGTGCCTGGAGTGTCGGGACAAAAGGAAGGGCAGATACGCAGTATTTT.

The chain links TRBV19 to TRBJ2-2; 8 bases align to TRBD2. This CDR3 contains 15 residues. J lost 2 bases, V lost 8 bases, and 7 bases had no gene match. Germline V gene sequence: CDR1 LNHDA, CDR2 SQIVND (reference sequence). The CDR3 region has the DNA TGTGCCAGTGCGGGAGGACGAAGTAACACCGGGGAGCTGTTTTTT. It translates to CASAGGRSNTGELFF.

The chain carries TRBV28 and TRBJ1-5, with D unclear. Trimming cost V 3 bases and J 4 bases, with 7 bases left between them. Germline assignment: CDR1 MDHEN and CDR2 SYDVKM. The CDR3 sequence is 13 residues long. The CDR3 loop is CASSFEWNQPQHF. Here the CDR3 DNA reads TGTGCCAGCAGTTTTGAGTGGAATCAGCCCCAGCATTTT.

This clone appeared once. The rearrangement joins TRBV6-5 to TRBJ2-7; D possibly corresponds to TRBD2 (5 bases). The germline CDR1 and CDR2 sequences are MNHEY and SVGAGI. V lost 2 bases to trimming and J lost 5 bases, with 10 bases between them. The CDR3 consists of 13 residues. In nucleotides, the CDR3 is TGTGCCAGCAGTTACGGCCCCGGGGACGAGCAGTACTTC. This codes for CASSYGPGDEQYF.

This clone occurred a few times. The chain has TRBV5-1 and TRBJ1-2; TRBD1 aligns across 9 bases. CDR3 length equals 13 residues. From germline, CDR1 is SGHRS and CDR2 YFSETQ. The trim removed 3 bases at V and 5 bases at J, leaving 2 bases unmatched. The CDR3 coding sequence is TGCGCCAGCAGCTGGGACAGGGCGTATGGCTACACCTTC. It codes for CASSWDRAYGYTF.

CDR3 protein: CASSLGAGGPRSNEQFF. DNA for the CDR3: TGTGCCAGCAGTTTAGGGGCGGGAGGGCCGAGAAGCAATGAGCAGTTCTTC. The chain employs TRBV27 and TRBJ2-1; 9 bases line up with TRBD2. Germline trimming cut 2 bases from V and 6 bases from J; bases unmatched to any gene: 11. CDR3 length: 17 amino acids. Looked up from germline, CDR1 is MNHEY and CDR2 is SMNVEV (reference sequence).